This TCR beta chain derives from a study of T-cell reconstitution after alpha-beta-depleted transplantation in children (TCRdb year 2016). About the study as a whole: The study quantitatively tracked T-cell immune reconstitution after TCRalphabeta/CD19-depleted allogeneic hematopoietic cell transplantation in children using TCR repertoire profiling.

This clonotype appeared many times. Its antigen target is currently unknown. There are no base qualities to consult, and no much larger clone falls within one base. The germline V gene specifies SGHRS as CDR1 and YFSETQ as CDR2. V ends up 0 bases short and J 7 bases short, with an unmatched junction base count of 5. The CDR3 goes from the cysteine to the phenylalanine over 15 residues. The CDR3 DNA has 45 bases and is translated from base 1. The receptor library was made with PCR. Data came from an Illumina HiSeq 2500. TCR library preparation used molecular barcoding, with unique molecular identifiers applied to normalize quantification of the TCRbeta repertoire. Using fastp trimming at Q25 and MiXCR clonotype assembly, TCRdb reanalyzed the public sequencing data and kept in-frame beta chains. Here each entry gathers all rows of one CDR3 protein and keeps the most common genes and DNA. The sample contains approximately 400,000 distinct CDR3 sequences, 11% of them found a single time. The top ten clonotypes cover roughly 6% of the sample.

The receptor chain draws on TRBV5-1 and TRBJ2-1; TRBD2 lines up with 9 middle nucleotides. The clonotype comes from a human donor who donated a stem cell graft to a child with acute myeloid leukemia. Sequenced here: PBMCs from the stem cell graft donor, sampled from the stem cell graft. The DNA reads TGCGCCAGCAGCTTGGTAGCGGGAGCTCGGAATGAGCAGTTCTTC. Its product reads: CASSLVAGARNEQFF.